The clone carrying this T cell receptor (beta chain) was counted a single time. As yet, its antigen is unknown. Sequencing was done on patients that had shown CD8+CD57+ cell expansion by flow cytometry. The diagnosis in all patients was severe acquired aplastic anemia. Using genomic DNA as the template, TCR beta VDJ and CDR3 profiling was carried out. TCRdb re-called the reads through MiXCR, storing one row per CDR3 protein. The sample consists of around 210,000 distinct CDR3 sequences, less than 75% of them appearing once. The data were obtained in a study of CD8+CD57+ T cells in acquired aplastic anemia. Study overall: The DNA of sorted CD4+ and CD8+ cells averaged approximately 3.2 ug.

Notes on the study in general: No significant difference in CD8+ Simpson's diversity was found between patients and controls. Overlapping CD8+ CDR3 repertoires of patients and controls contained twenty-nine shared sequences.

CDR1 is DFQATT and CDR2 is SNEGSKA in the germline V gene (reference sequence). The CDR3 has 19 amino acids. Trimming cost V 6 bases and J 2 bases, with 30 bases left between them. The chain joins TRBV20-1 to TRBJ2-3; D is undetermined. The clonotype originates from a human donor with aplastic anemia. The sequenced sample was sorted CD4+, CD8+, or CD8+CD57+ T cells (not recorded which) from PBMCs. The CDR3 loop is CSAAPDLLDRRLNTDTQYF. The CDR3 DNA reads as TGCAGTGCCGCACCCGATCTGCTAGACCGACGCCTGAACACAGATACGCAGTATTTT.